Presented here are 16 T cell receptor beta chains from one specimen sequenced in a study of read filtering for tumor transcriptome and immune sequencing. From approximately 430 ng of RNA, a library with molecular barcoded alpha/delta and beta/gamma adaptors was made. MiXCR, run by TCRdb on the reads, gives a single entry per CDR3 protein. The sample includes 60,000 to 80,000 distinct CDR3 sequences, approximately 15% of them seen just once. Sample: a population of CD138-negative cells sorted from bone marrow. The receptor source for this set is a donor at least 40 years old with multiple myeloma.

This clonotype occurred many times. The V gene is TRBV11-3, the J gene TRBJ2-6, with D unclear. The CDR3 is 15 residues long. V was clipped by 5 bases and J by 1 base, with 9 bases between them. CDR1 is SGHNT, CDR2 YENEEA, per germline. For the CDR3, the DNA is TGTGCCAGCAGCCAATCCGCATCTGGGGCCAACGTCCTGACTTTC. Protein product: CASSQSASGANVLTF.

This clonotype was found many times. The chain uses TRBV29-1 and TRBJ2-7; 9 nucleotides agree with TRBD2. The V and J ends lost 0 bases and 3 bases, in that order; junction bases with no gene match: 15. Germline values: CDR1 SQVTM, CDR2 ANQGSEA. The CDR3 length is 18 residues. The chain's CDR3 is CSVEDLLGKREVCYEQYF. CDR3 DNA: TGCAGCGTTGAAGATCTTCTGGGAAAGCGGGAGGTGTGCTACGAGCAGTACTTC.

In its sample, this clonotype was seen many times. The CDR3 sequence: CASSPRGTVYEQYF. CDR3 coding DNA: TGTGCCAGCAGCCCCCGGGGGACAGTCTACGAGCAGTACTTC. V is TRBV7-8 and J is TRBJ2-7; D might be TRBD1 (7 bases). V lost 5 bases and J 3 bases, leaving 14 bases between the germline ends. The germline CDR1 and CDR2 sequences are SGHVS and FQNEAQ. The CDR3 contains 14 residues.

This clonotype was seen many times. The chain has TRBV20-1 and TRBJ2-7; D gene unclear. The CDR3 contains 14 residues. Trimming pared 0 bases from V and 1 base from J, leaving 10 bases between. Germline V gives CDR1 DFQATT, CDR2 SNEGSKA (reference sequence). CDR3: CSARDFGGSYEQYF. The CDR3 DNA is TGCAGTGCTAGAGATTTCGGCGGATCCTACGAGCAGTACTTC.

This clonotype appeared many times. The chain links TRBV19 to TRBJ2-1; 12 bases agree with TRBD2. J lost 4 bases, V lost 3 bases, and 4 bases had no gene match. This CDR3 comprises 16 residues. CDR1 and CDR2 from the germline V gene are LNHDA and SQIVND (reference sequence). The CDR3 reads CASSIGLAGWYNEQFF. DNA of the CDR3: TGTGCCAGTAGTATCGGACTAGCGGGATGGTACAATGAGCAGTTCTTC.

This clonotype was seen ten or more times. V and J are TRBV11-2 and TRBJ2-1; 10 bases fit TRBD2. The length of the CDR3 is 16 residues. The V and J ends lost 1 base and 6 bases, in that order; junction bases with no gene match: 6. The germline V gene encodes CDR1 SGHAT and CDR2 FQNNGV. CDR3: CASSLAGLAESNEQFF. The CDR3 nucleotides are TGTGCCAGCAGCTTAGCTGGACTAGCGGAGTCCAATGAGCAGTTCTTC.

Details on this clonotype: A read error may be the cause here, since a much bigger clone is one base away. The chain carries TRBV12-3 or TRBV12-4 and TRBJ2-5, with D tentatively TRBD1 or TRBD2 (6 bases each). V lost 5 bases, J lost 4 bases, and 20 bases lay in between. CDR3 length: 16 residues. The CDR3 bases are TGTGCCAGCAGTCGGACAGCCGGAGGGGGAGGAGAGACCCAGTACTTC. Protein sequence: CASSRTAGGGGETQYF.

In regard to this clonotype: With a much larger clone just one base away, this may be a read error. The CDR3 loop reads CASSFSTGTQYF. CDR3 in DNA: TGTGCCAGCAGCTTTTCAACAGGTACGCAGTATTTT. V usage is TRBV6-2 or TRBV6-3 and J usage is TRBJ2-3; D might be TRBD1 (5 bases). This CDR3 region has 12 residues. The germline V gene has CDR1 MNHEY and CDR2 SVGEGT.

This clonotype was recorded a few times. This clone may be a read error of a much larger clone one base away. The rearrangement joins TRBV20-1 to TRBJ1-2; D not certain. Germline lookup yields CDR1 DFQATT and CDR2 SNEGSKA (reference sequence). The length of the CDR3 is 10 residues. CDR3 in amino acids: CSARYDGYAF. CDR3 in DNA: TGCAGTGCTAGATATGATGGCTACGCCTTC.

This clonotype appeared a single time. V usage is TRBV20-1 and J usage is TRBJ2-1; 10 nucleotides agree with TRBD2. Trimming cost V 5 bases and J 7 bases; bases outside gene matches: 8. The CDR3 loop spans 14 amino acids. CDR1 and CDR2 from the germline V gene are DFQATT and SNEGSKA (reference sequence). The CDR3 protein is CSAPSGRAFNEQFF. Written as DNA, the CDR3 is TGCAGTGCTCCCAGCGGGAGGGCCTTTAATGAGCAGTTCTTC.

This clonotype was found a few times. V usage is TRBV28 and J usage is TRBJ1-2, with D perhaps TRBD1 (5 bases). V lost 9 bases, J lost 3 bases, and 17 bases lay in between. Germline values: CDR1 MDHEN, CDR2 SYDVKM. CDR3 length: 14 amino acids. CDR3 in amino acids: CASHPLTDDYGYTF. The CDR3, as DNA: TGTGCCAGTCACCCCCTGACAGATGACTATGGCTACACCTTC.

This sequence joins TRBV28 and TRBJ1-1; 9 nucleotides align to TRBD1. Germline CDR1 MDHEN, CDR2 SYDVKM. The CDR3 length is 16 residues. V lost 3 bases to trimming and J lost 2 bases; unmatched junction nucleotides: 7. This chain's CDR3 is CASSFNKGQGNTEAFF. In DNA form, the CDR3 reads TGTGCCAGCAGTTTTAACAAGGGACAGGGCAACACTGAAGCTTTCTTT.

This clonotype came up many times. The chain recombines TRBV29-1 with TRBJ1-5; D is ambiguous. Trimming removed 6 bases at V and 3 bases at J, with 18 bases between. This CDR3 contains 15 residues. Germline V gene sequence: CDR1 SQVTM, CDR2 ANQGSEA. The CDR3 nucleotides read TGCAGCGTATCGGTCTCCAACATTAACAATCAGCCCCAGCATTTT. Its protein is CSVSVSNINNQPQHF.

The chain combines TRBV29-1 with TRBJ2-5; D remains ambiguous. V lost 3 bases to trimming and J lost 2 bases, with 10 bases between them. Germline-derived CDR1 and CDR2 are SQVTM and ANQGSEA. The CDR3 is 13 amino acids. Here the CDR3 reads CSVDVALQETQYF. The CDR3 nucleotides are TGCAGCGTTGATGTGGCTCTACAAGAGACCCAGTACTTC.

This clonotype appeared a few times. The chain links TRBV12-3 or TRBV12-4 to TRBJ2-3; 7 bases are shared with TRBD2. The V gene end was trimmed by 6 bases and the J gene end by 5 bases; junction bases not matched to a gene: 5. The CDR3 spans 13 residues. CDR3: CASRGTTLDTQYF. CDR3 nucleotides: TGTGCCAGCAGGGGGACTACCTTAGATACGCAGTATTTT.

This clonotype was counted ten times or more. The chain recombines TRBV7-9 with TRBJ2-5, with 11 nucleotides matching TRBD2. Germline V gives CDR1 SEHNR, CDR2 FQNEAQ (reference sequence). CDR3 length: 19 residues. V lost 6 bases and J lost 3; bases outside the gene matches: 18. CDR3 protein: CASSSTSGSNFRIEETQYF. CDR3 DNA sequence: TGTGCCAGCAGTTCTACTAGCGGGAGTAATTTTAGGATTGAAGAGACCCAGTACTTC.